Listed here are 19 T cell receptor delta chains from one sample, sequenced in a study of γδ T cells in repeated Plasmodium falciparum infection. Vgamma9/Vdelta2+ and Vdelta2-negative gammadelta T cells were flow-sorted from PBMC for bulk sequencing. TCRdb re-analyzed the multiplex PCR reads via CATT. The sample records about 89,000 delta-chain clones, over 1.1% being singletons. Sequencing was carried out using gamma-delta T cells from blood. The receptors were sampled from a pool of human donors (malaria-infected and uninfected, not separated).

Remarks on this clone: It is likely a read error: a sequence one base away is far more abundant. This sample also contains other DNA sequences that code for the same CDR3. The chain couples TRDV2 to TRDJ1, with a weak D call TRDD3 (6 bases). TCRdb leaves out the J gene; it was filled in here by matching the DNA to germline. The CDR3 contains 20 residues. V was trimmed by 4 bases and J by 8 bases, leaving 37 bases between them. Germline CDR1 reads GEAIGNYY; CDR2 reads EKD. The CDR3 DNA reads TGTGCCTGTGATCCCATTAAAACCCCGGGTACTGGGAAGTTACTCGACAAACTCATCTTT. It yields the protein CACDPIKTPGTGKLLDKLIF.

This clone was observed a handful of times. The TCRdb protein comes from a much larger clone and disagrees with this DNA's translation at residue 21, likely due to a read error; the protein given here is derived from the DNA. The V gene call is TRDV1, and the J gene call is absent; the table's D gene call, TRDD3, was not cross checked with the DNA. The germline V gene has CDR1 TSWWSYY and CDR2 QGS. The CDR3 is made up of 23 amino acids. DNA of the CDR3: TGTGCTCTTGGGGAACCTGGCTTCCTTTCAAACCTACTGGGGGATATAAAAACGGATAAACCCATCTTT. This encodes CALGEPGFLSNLLGDIKTDKPIF.

Worth noting for this clone: TCRdb attributes to this sequence the protein of a much larger clone, which differs from the DNA translation at residue 11; a read error is likely, and the protein displayed is translated from the DNA. This chain links TRDV2 with TRDJ2; D is perhaps TRDD3 (6 bases). Since TCRdb gives no J gene, matching the DNA to germline was used here to assign it. Germline V lookup: CDR1 GEAIGNYY, CDR2 EKD. CDR3 length: 14 residues. CDR3 in DNA: TGTGCCTGTGACACCGGGGGGAAAACAGCACGACTCTTCTTT. The encoded protein is CACDTGGKTARLFF.

A few counts support this clone. For this DNA, TCRdb reports the protein of a much larger clone, which diverges at residue 6, most likely from a read error; the protein presented here is translated directly from the DNA. The chain couples TRDV3 to TRDJ1; D is ambiguous. V lost 3 bases to trimming and J lost 7 bases, with 12 bases between them. The CDR3 contains 11 residues. Germline values: CDR1 TVYSNPD, CDR2 GDNSRS (reference sequence). In DNA form, the CDR3 reads TGTGCCTTACGTGTCTGCCCTAAACTCATCTTT. Its translation is CALRVCPKLIF.

Details on this clone: This DNA's translation and the protein TCRdb lists, from a much larger clone, do not match at residue 8, likely due to a read error; the protein shown is translated from the DNA. The chain combines TRDV2 with TRDJ3; TRDD3 agrees at 9 bases. TCRdb carries no J gene annotation; the J gene was assigned here by matching the DNA with germline. Per germline, CDR1 GEAIGNYY and CDR2 EKD. This CDR3 region has 22 residues. V was clipped by 3 bases and J by 2 bases; unmatched bases: 19. Here the CDR3 DNA reads TGTGCCTGTGACGCAGGGACCGCTACTGGGGGACGCCCAGCCTGGGACACCCGACAGATGTTTTTC. Amino acid sequence: CACDAGTATGGRPAWDTRQMFF.

This clone was seen at least ten times. A far larger clone is one nucleotide away, so this likely arose from a read error. Other DNA sequences from this sample encode an identical CDR3 as well. The chain carries TRDV2 and TRDJ1; weak D call: TRDD3 (6 bases). The J gene comes from matching the DNA to germline here; TCRdb lacks it. Trimming left V 0 bases short and J 2 bases short, with 21 bases between. The CDR3 length is 18 residues. Per germline, CDR1 GEAIGNYY and CDR2 EKD. CDR3 DNA sequence: TGTGCCTGTGACACCGTAAGTCAAGGGGGAAAGTATACCGATAAACTCATCTTT. Residues: CACDTVSQGGKYTDKLIF.

This clone appeared a few times. TCRdb shows a much larger clone's protein in place of this DNA's translation, and the two differ at residue 16, likely through a read error; the protein shown is translated from the DNA. V is TRDV1 and J is TRDJ1, with 10 bases that match TRDD3. Germline matching of the DNA provided the J gene here, since TCRdb leaves it blank. This CDR3 has 22 amino acids. V lost 0 bases to trimming and J lost 2 bases; unmatched junction nucleotides: 21. The V gene's germline CDR1 is TSWWSYY and CDR2 QGS. The CDR3 nucleotides read TGTGCTCTTGGGGAACTCCTACGTGTCTCGGACTGGGGGGATACGGGGACCGATAAACTCATCTTT. It codes for CALGELLRVSDWGDTGTDKLIF.

On this clone: TCRdb shows a much larger clone's protein in place of this DNA's translation, and the two differ at residue 9, likely through a read error; the protein shown is translated from the DNA. This sequence joins TRDV2 and TRDJ1; D is perhaps TRDD3 (6 bases). The J gene is absent in TCRdb and was assigned here via DNA matching to germline. This CDR3 is 21 amino acids long. The V gene's germline CDR1 is GEAIGNYY and CDR2 EKD. V was clipped by 0 bases and J by 0 bases, with 28 bases between them. CDR3: CACDTGIYVLGTQRYTDKLIF. CDR3 DNA sequence: TGTGCCTGTGACACCGGAATCTACGTGCTGGGGACTCAGAGGTACACCGATAAACTCATCTTT.

This clone was seen a handful of times. The TCRdb protein comes from a much larger clone and disagrees with this DNA's translation at residue 6, likely due to a read error; the protein given here is derived from the DNA. The rearrangement links TRDV1 to TRDJ1; 9 bases fit TRDD3. CDR3 size: 14 residues. V shed 4 bases, J shed 8 bases, and the junction held 8 bases outside the gene matches. The germline V gene has CDR1 TSWWSYY and CDR2 QGS. For the CDR3, the DNA is TGTGCTCTTGGGGTCCATGTACTGGGGGAAAAACTCATCTTT. It is translated as CALGVHVLGEKLIF.

This clone occurred many times. Only one base separates this from a far larger clonotype, so it likely reflects a read error. Other DNA sequences in the same sample also yield this CDR3. This chain connects TRDV1 to TRDJ1; 8 nucleotides line up with TRDD2. CDR3 length equals 16 residues. Germline V gene data show CDR1 as TSWWSYY and CDR2 as QGS. The CDR3 DNA reads TGTGCTCTTGGGAAACTTCCTACCAGGATGGGGAGTAAACTCATCTTT. Translating gives CALGKLPTRMGSKLIF.

This clone appeared a few times. The gene calls are TRDV1 and TRDJ1; a weak D match, TRDD2 (5 bases). The V end was cut by 4 bases, the J end by 0 bases, with 18 bases between. This CDR3 region has 17 residues. The germline CDR1 and CDR2 sequences are TSWWSYY and QGS. The CDR3 here is CALGVAVSFLYTDKLIF. The CDR3 region has the DNA TGTGCTCTTGGGGTCGCAGTTTCCTTCTTGTACACCGATAAACTCATCTTT.

This clone was seen a few times. TCRdb attributes to this sequence the protein of a much larger clone, which differs from the DNA translation at residue 15; a read error is likely, and the protein displayed is translated from the DNA. The J gene is TRDJ1, the V gene TRDV2; 9 bases agree with TRDD3. No J gene is reported in TCRdb; it was inferred here by comparing the DNA with germline. With V trimmed by 2 bases and J by 3 bases, 21 bases remained unmatched. In germline, CDR1 is GEAIGNYY, CDR2 EKD. The length of the CDR3 is 20 residues. The CDR3 here is CACDRLLGDSLDRHSDKLIF. The CDR3 DNA is TGTGCCTGTGACAGACTGCTGGGGGATTCGCTAGACCGACACTCCGATAAACTCATCTTT.

This clone turned up a few times. With only one base between it and a far larger clone, this is likely a read error. Within the sample, other DNA sequences also encode this same CDR3. CDR3 amino acids: CACDVLGDRAQLFF. CDR3 DNA: TGTGCCTGTGACGTACTGGGGGATCGGGCTCAACTCTTCTTT. V is TRDV2 and J is TRDJ2, with TRDD3 identical over 10 bases. TCRdb does not report a J gene; here it was assigned by matching the DNA to germline references. The V gene end was trimmed by 3 bases and the J gene end by 11 bases; junction bases not matched to a gene: 8. CDR1 and CDR2 (germline): GEAIGNYY, EKD. This CDR3 has 14 residues.

Concerning this clone itself: The protein that TCRdb holds for this DNA derives from a much larger clone and differs from the translated DNA at residue 9, which likely indicates a read error; the protein shown here is translated from the DNA. The chain has TRDV2 and TRDJ3; 9 nucleotides line up with TRDD3. Matching the DNA to germline supplied the J gene, which TCRdb does not give. The CDR3 has 20 amino acids. V dropped 1 base and J dropped 2; count of bases not matched to a gene: 11. Germline assignment: CDR1 GEAIGNYY and CDR2 EKD. CDR3 nucleotides: TGTGCCTGTGACACGACTGGGGGACTCCCGGGAGCCTGGGACACCCGACAGATGTTTTTC. Its protein product is CACDTTGGLPGAWDTRQMFF.

A word on this clone: The amino acid sequence in TCRdb belongs to a much larger clone and departs from this DNA's translation at residue 10, likely a sequencing read error; the sequence shown is translated from the DNA. The V gene was identified as TRAV38-2/DV8, while no J gene was called; TRDD3, the table's D call, was not compared with the DNA. The CDR3 sequence is 19 residues long. Germline assignment: CDR1 TSESDYY and CDR2 QEAYKQQN. The CDR3 nucleotides read TGTGCTTATAGGAGTGGCGATGAAACGAGTTCCTACGTGGGAAAGGGGCTCATCTTT. It codes for CAYRSGDETSSYVGKGLIF.

There are many counts of this clone. This DNA's translation differs at residue 5 from TCRdb's protein, which comes from a much larger clone; a read error is likely, and the protein shown is translated from the DNA. V is TRDV2 and J is TRDJ1; no reliable D call. CDR1 is GEAIGNYY and CDR2 is EKD in the germline V gene. Trimming took off 3 bases at V and 0 bases at J, with 16 bases between the two ends. The CDR3 has 16 residues. CDR3: CACDALVGPHTDKLIF. The CDR3, as DNA: TGTGCCTGTGACGCCTTGGTTGGCCCTCACACCGATAAACTCATCTTT.

Comment on this clone: The TCRdb record carries a much larger clone's protein, which differs from this DNA's translation at residues 8 and 9; a read error is the likely cause, and the protein listed here is the DNA translation. This chain connects TRDV3 to TRDJ1; D remains unclear. CDR3 length: 16 residues. Looked up from germline, CDR1 is TVYSNPD and CDR2 is GDNSRS (reference sequence). As DNA, the CDR3 is TGTGCATTCACGGGCGGGACAATAAGGTACACCGATAAACTCATCTTT. Translating it yields CAFTGGTIRYTDKLIF. Looking up the rest from reference TRDV3 and TRDJ1 gives the full variable domain: CDKVTQSSPDQTVASGSEVVLLCTYDTVYSNPDLFWYRIRPDYSFQFVFYGDNSRSEGADFTQGRFSVKHILTQKAFHLVISPVRTEDSATYYCAFTGGTIRYTDKLIFGKGTRVTVEP.

The chain employs TRDV1 and TRDJ1, with 13 bases aligning to TRDD3. Here the J gene came from matching the DNA to germline, since TCRdb omits it. Per the germline V gene, CDR1 is TSWWSYY and CDR2 is QGS. Losses at the gene ends were 0 bases for V and 0 bases for J; bases not matched to a gene: 13. The CDR3 spans 21 residues. In DNA, the CDR3 is TGTGCTCTTGGGGAACTTCGTTCCCATACTGGGGGATACGTGTACACCGATAAACTCATCTTT. It yields the protein CALGELRSHTGGYVYTDKLIF.

This clone was detected ten times or more. The translation of this DNA and the TCRdb protein of a much larger clone differ at residue 4, probably owing to a read error; the protein shown here is translated from the DNA. The chain joins TRDV2 to TRDJ2, with 8 bases fitting TRDD3. The V gene's germline CDR1 is GEAIGNYY and CDR2 EKD. V gave up 5 bases and J gave up 4 bases; unmatched junction bases: 8. CDR3 length: 15 residues. In DNA, the CDR3 is TGTGCCTGTGGCGTACTGGGGGGTCCGACAGCACAACTCTTCTTT. Protein product: CACGVLGGPTAQLFF.